These 19 T cell receptor beta chains originate from one sample sequenced in a study of blood T cell repertoires in COVID-19. Only in-frame clones appear in the TCRdb table, and some are missing; sequencing was by immunoSEQ multiplex PCR. The sample includes around 77,000 clones, roughly nine tenths of them seen just once. Sequences were obtained from peripheral blood. These TCRs come from a woman older than 75 with active or convalescent COVID-19.

The J gene is TRBJ2-3, the V gene TRBV12-3 or TRBV12-4, with D uncertain. This CDR3 is built from 11 residues. The V end lost 3 bases, the J end lost 8 bases, and 6 bases lay between the germline ends. CDR3: CASSFSATQYF. Written as DNA, the CDR3 is TGTGCCAGCAGTTTCAGTGCTACGCAGTATTTT.

This chain connects TRBV5-1 to TRBJ1-2; 12 positions agree with TRBD1. Germline V CDR1 and CDR2: SGHRS, YFSETQ. J lost 4 bases, V lost 3 bases, and 4 bases had no gene match. The CDR3 extends over 15 amino acids. Here the CDR3 DNA reads TGCGCCAGCAGCTCGGGGACAGGGGGCGCCTATGGCTACACCTTC. Its translation is CASSSGTGGAYGYTF.

This chain uses TRBV3-1 (or the pseudogene TRBV3-2) with TRBJ2-1; D is uncertain. The CDR3 is 14 amino acids. V shed 0 bases and J shed 9 bases, with 12 bases lying between them. CDR1 is LGHDT and CDR2 is YNNKEL in the germline V gene (reference sequence). CDR3 protein: CASSQDQVSVEQFF. CDR3 nucleotides: TGTGCCAGCAGCCAAGATCAAGTTTCAGTTGAGCAGTTCTTC.

This CDR3 reads CASSIAGGETQYF. The CDR3 DNA sequence: TGTGCCAGCAGTATAGCGGGGGGGGAGACCCAGTACTTC. The rearrangement links TRBV5-4 to TRBJ2-5; 11 nucleotides align to TRBD2. This CDR3 contains 13 residues. The V segment lost 5 bases and the J segment 5 bases; nucleotides outside the gene matches: 2. CDR1 is SGHNT, CDR2 YYREEE, per germline (reference sequence).

The chain recombines TRBV6-1 with TRBJ1-3; the D is unclear. Trimming pared 2 bases from V and 4 bases from J, leaving 3 bases between. The CDR3 runs to 12 residues. CDR1 is MNHNS and CDR2 is SASEGT in the germline V gene. Written as DNA, the CDR3 is TGTGCCAGCAGTGAATCGGGAAACACCATATATTTT. Protein sequence: CASSESGNTIYF.

The table lists this clone with a count of one. V gene TRBV28 combines with J gene TRBJ1-3; tentatively, D is TRBD1 (6 bases). Deletions cut 3 bases from V and 2 bases from J, with 17 bases between. CDR1 and CDR2 from the germline V gene are MDHEN and SYDVKM. CDR3 size: 17 residues. DNA for the CDR3: TGTGCCAGCAGTTTTAGGGATGGGGGGGCGGCTGGAAACACCATATATTTT. This codes for CASSFRDGGAAGNTIYF.

The chain is built from TRBV27 and TRBJ2-5, with no clear D. Trimming left V 7 bases short and J 2 bases short, with 17 bases between. The CDR3 extends over 15 amino acids. Looked up from germline, CDR1 is MNHEY and CDR2 is SMNVEV (reference sequence). The CDR3 loop is CASTTGWAAQETQYF. CDR3 coding DNA: TGTGCCAGCACCACCGGATGGGCCGCTCAAGAGACCCAGTACTTC.

The rearrangement uses TRBV7-9 and TRBJ1-1; D is unresolved. Germline loops: CDR1 SEHNR, CDR2 FQNEAQ (reference sequence). The ends were cut back, 6 bases at V and 0 bases at J, with 5 bases in the middle. The CDR3 spans 12 residues. Written as DNA, the CDR3 is TGTGCCAGCAGAACAATGAACACTGAAGCTTTCTTT. This encodes CASRTMNTEAFF. Using reference TRBV7-9 and TRBJ1-1 for the parts outside the CDR3, the full variable domain is DTGVSQNPRHKITKRGQNVTFRCDPISEHNRLYWYRQTLGQGPEFLTYFQNEAQLEKSRLLSDRFSAERPKGSFSTLEIQRTEQGDSAMYLCASRTMNTEAFFGQGTRLTVV.

This rearrangement joins TRBV19 to TRBJ1-1; no definite D call. The V and J ends lost 4 bases and 1 base respectively, with 7 bases between them. Germline values: CDR1 LNHDA, CDR2 SQIVND (reference sequence). The CDR3 is 13 residues long. This CDR3 reads CASSNRWNTEAFF. The CDR3 coding sequence is TGTGCCAGTAGTAATCGTTGGAACACTGAAGCTTTCTTT.

The chain links TRBV25-1 to TRBJ2-7; D may be TRBD2 (7 bases). CDR1 and CDR2 from the germline V gene are MGHDK and SYGVNS. The CDR3 is made up of 13 amino acids. V was shortened by 8 bases and J by 3 bases, with 14 bases between the two germline ends. The CDR3 nucleotides read TGTGCCAGCGCCCGCGGGGGCGGCTACGAGCAGTACTTC. Its translation: CASARGGGYEQYF.

DNA of the CDR3: TGTGCCAGCAGCAGACAGGGTCCAGATACGCAGTATTTT. It is translated as CASSRQGPDTQYF. This chain uses TRBV6-2 or TRBV6-3 with TRBJ2-3; TRBD1 matches at 7 bases. CDR1 MNHEY and CDR2 SVGEGT come from the germline V gene. This CDR3 is 13 amino acids long. Trimming at V came to 6 bases and at J to 4 bases, leaving 4 bases not matched to a gene.

This chain links TRBV4-3 with TRBJ1-3; D is possibly TRBD1 (5 bases). V lost 1 base to trimming and J lost 0 bases, with 10 bases between them. CDR3 size: 16 residues. Germline V lookup: CDR1 LGHNA, CDR2 YSLEER. The CDR3 protein is CASSQAMGGSGNTIYF. DNA for the CDR3: TGCGCCAGCAGCCAAGCGATGGGGGGCTCTGGAAACACCATATATTTT.

The J gene is TRBJ2-3, the V gene TRBV3-1 (or the pseudogene TRBV3-2); 8 nucleotides line up with TRBD2. The CDR3 consists of 17 residues. With 0 bases clipped from V and 2 bases from J, the junction kept 7 bases outside the gene matches. Germline CDR1 is LGHDT and CDR2 is YNNKEL (reference sequence). The CDR3 region is CASSQDPAGGPTDTQYF. For the CDR3, the DNA is TGTGCCAGCAGCCAAGATCCCGCGGGGGGTCCCACAGATACGCAGTATTTT.

The chain has TRBV9 and TRBJ2-3, with D perhaps matching TRBD2 (5 bases). The CDR3 runs 17 residues. Trimming took 4 bases from V and 3 from J, leaving 21 bases between them. Germline V lookup: CDR1 SGDLS, CDR2 YYNGEE. CDR3 sequence (DNA): TGTGCCAGCAGCCGACGGGGTAGTAATGTGGGGACAGATACGCAGTATTTT. This encodes CASSRRGSNVGTDTQYF.

The chain combines TRBV2 with TRBJ1-6; D remains ambiguous. V dropped 5 bases and J dropped 1 base, with 9 bases sitting between them. The CDR3 runs to 15 residues. The germline CDR1 and CDR2 sequences are SNHLY and FYNNEI. The CDR3 bases are TGTGCCAGCAGTCCGGACTTTTCCTATAATTCACCCCTCCACTTT. Its protein product is CASSPDFSYNSPLHF.

This chain connects TRBV13 to TRBJ2-2; D remains unclear. Trimming cost V 1 base and J 5 bases, with 8 bases left between them. This CDR3 has 14 residues. Germline values: CDR1 PRHDT, CDR2 FYEKMQ (reference sequence). CDR3 sequence reads: CASSLESSTGELFF. DNA of the CDR3: TGTGCCAGCAGCTTAGAATCGAGTACCGGGGAGCTGTTTTTT.

The chain links TRBV10-3 to TRBJ2-5; 7 nucleotides align to TRBD1. Germline CDR1 reads ENHRY; CDR2 reads SYGVKD. V shed 5 bases and J 1 base; nucleotides not matched to a gene: 1. This CDR3 is 13 amino acids long. The CDR3 protein is CAISRGLQETQYF. CDR3 sequence (DNA): TGTGCCATCAGTAGGGGGCTCCAAGAGACCCAGTACTTC.

The chain links TRBV28 to TRBJ2-5; 7 nucleotides match TRBD2. The germline V gene encodes CDR1 MDHEN and CDR2 SYDVKM. V shed 3 bases, J shed 0 bases, and the junction held 7 bases outside the gene matches. The CDR3 has 16 residues. Here the CDR3 reads CASSLSRGGNQETQYF. The CDR3 DNA is TGTGCCAGCAGTTTGAGTCGCGGGGGAAACCAAGAGACCCAGTACTTC.

This sequence joins TRBV19 and TRBJ1-2; 7 bases line up with TRBD1. From germline, CDR1 is LNHDA and CDR2 SQIVND (reference sequence). The V gene end was trimmed by 6 bases and the J gene end by 6 bases; junction bases not matched to a gene: 4. The CDR3 covers 12 residues. The DNA for the CDR3 is TGTGCCAGTAGCCCAGGGGGAGATGGCTACACCTTC. The encoded protein is CASSPGGDGYTF.